A selection of T cell receptor beta chains follows, all from one sample in a study of blood T cell repertoires in COVID-19. Only in-frame clones appear in the TCRdb table, and some are missing; sequencing was by immunoSEQ multiplex PCR. The sample records over 120,000 clones, roughly 87% being singletons. The sequenced sample was peripheral blood. The receptors here all came from a human donor in a cohort sampled during active COVID-19. Each CDR3 is given with its conserved first and last residue. The order of the fields is J gene, clone size, D gene, V gene, CDR3 DNA, CDR3 protein. The D gene is left open where the match is weak. A clone size is listed for some rows: how often the clone was seen (once, few, many), or a class if it is expanded.

TRBJ2-5 | - | TRBD1 | TRBV19 | TGTGCCAGTAGTATACTGACAGGGGGCGCAGGGGAGACCCAGTACTTC | CASSILTGGAGETQYF
TRBJ1-5 | few | - | TRBV6-6 | TGTGCCAGCAGTTACTCGGGCAGCAATCAGCCCCAGCATTTT | CASSYSGSNQPQHF
TRBJ1-2 | - | - | TRBV4-3 | TGCGCCAGCAGCCAACGAGTTTCGGGGGCTAACTATGGCTACACCTTC | CASSQRVSGANYGYTF
TRBJ1-2 | - | TRBD1 | TRBV27 | TGTGCCAGCAGTCCCCGACAGGGCGGCTATGGCTACACCTTC | CASSPRQGGYGYTF
TRBJ1-1 | - | - | TRBV6-4 | TGTGCCAGCAGCCCTGACTGGAACACTGAAGCTTTCTTT | CASSPDWNTEAFF
TRBJ1-1 | - | - | TRBV7-9 | TGTGCCAGCAGCGAAACAGGAAAAAGAATGAACACTGAAGCTTTCTTT | CASSETGKRMNTEAFF
TRBJ1-5 | - | - | TRBV6-6 | TGTGCCAGCAGTACTTCCGATCAGCCCCAGCATTTT | CASSTSDQPQHF
TRBJ1-2 | - | TRBD1 | TRBV7-2 | TGTGCCAGCAGCTTGGCGGACAGGGGGCTCTATGGCTACACCTTC | CASSLADRGLYGYTF
TRBJ1-1 | - | - | TRBV4-1 | TGCGCCAGCAGCAGCCTTCCGCCTCCGAACACTGAAGCTTTCTTT | CASSSLPPPNTEAFF
TRBJ2-2 | - | - | TRBV7-3 | TGTGCCAGCAGCTCGGGGGTTAGCGGAATAAACACCGGGGAGCTGTTTTTT | CASSSGVSGINTGELFF
TRBJ2-2 | once | - | TRBV9 | TGTGCCAGCAGCGTCGGGTCCGGGGAGCTGTTTTTT | CASSVGSGELFF
TRBJ1-5 | - | - | TRBV21-1 | TGTGCCAGCAGCAAAGGAAGGCAGGGCCTCGATTTTAATAGCAATCAGCCCCAGCATTTT | CASSKGRQGLDFNSNQPQHF
TRBJ2-4 | - | - | TRBV11-1 | TGTGCCAGCAGCCCCCCGGGAGCCAAAAACATTCAGTACTTC | CASSPPGAKNIQYF
TRBJ1-1 | few | - | TRBV24-1 | TGTGCCACCAGTGTTTATAGGACAGTGAACACTGAAGCTTTCTTT | CATSVYRTVNTEAFF
TRBJ2-2 | once | - | TRBV6-2/TRBV6-3 | TGTGCCAGCAGTAAGGGACAAACCGGGGAGCTGTTTTTT | CASSKGQTGELFF
TRBJ2-1 | - | TRBD2 | TRBV5-1 | TGCGCCAGCAGCTTGGGCCCTGTGAGCGGGGGCCGCTACAATGAGCAGTTCTTC | CASSLGPVSGGRYNEQFF
TRBJ2-5 | - | - | TRBV29-1 | TGCAGCGTTGAATGGATCGGAGAGGGAGAGACCCAGTACTTC | CSVEWIGEGETQYF
TRBJ2-3 | once | TRBD1 | TRBV2 | TGTGCCAGCAGTGTCCGGGGCAGGGGGTTGGCAGATACGCAGTATTTT | CASSVRGRGLADTQYF
TRBJ2-6 | - | - | TRBV5-4 | TGTGCCAGCAGCTTGGGCGGACTCTCTGGGGCCAACGTCCTGACTTTC | CASSLGGLSGANVLTF